What follows describes a single TCR beta chain. The data stem from a study of blood T cell repertoires in COVID-19. Across the whole study: Sources were T cells, B-cell-depleted T cells, or PBMCs; the material itself was cDNA or gDNA.

In the study's own analysis: Scientists estimated how many nucleated cells there were by amplifying reference gene primers. Libraries were prepared by immunoSEQ multiplex PCR; TCRdb keeps only in-frame clonotypes and omits some of them. That table supplies the V and J calls and clone size; D and trimming were determined from the DNA. The sample shows about 300,000 clones, around 88% of them seen only once. The CDR3 is made up of 14 amino acids. The ends were cut back, 8 bases at V and 4 bases at J, with 12 bases in the middle. Looked up from germline, CDR1 is SNHLY and CDR2 is FYNNEI. Sequenced input: peripheral blood. The genes are TRBV2 and TRBJ1-6; D is uncertain. The source is a woman aged 30 to 39 with COVID-19, enrolled during active disease. The chain's CDR3 is CASSDREYNSPLHF. The CDR3 nucleotides read TGTGCCAGCTCTGATCGGGAGTATAATTCACCCCTCCACTTT.